The sequence of this TCR beta chain was determined in a study of cytomegalovirus exposure and HLA in healthy donors listed by TCRdb under 2017. Notes on the research overall: An earlier analysis of several hundred of the donors reported 250 to 300 Gb of sequence data and 95 million to 130 million unique TCR beta sequences obtained from some 170 million T cells. All discovery cohort repertoires had been generated on a single sequencing platform. In a later analysis, previously published TCR beta repertoires from fewer than 750 donors were re-analyzed and high-resolution HLA genotyping was added so that TCR occurrence patterns could be studied. An earlier analysis of around 640 of the donors used high-throughput TCR beta sequencing to judge whether each TCR beta V gene segment behaved as functional or pseudogenic. The study aimed to test whether signatures of past pathogen exposure could be identified by cataloging public T cell receptors. In a later genetic analysis, genome-wide SNP genotypes for about 55% of the roughly 700 donors were used, and that subset was treated as a discovery cohort. Typing coverage differed by locus: A, B, C, DRB1 and DQB1 were typed in about 620-640 donors, DQA1 in about 500, DPA1 in 600 to 610, and DPB1 in about 450. Of the roughly 400 genotyped donors, roughly 76% were placed in the genetic ancestry cluster associated with self-reported Caucasian donors. To predict cytomegalovirus infection status, the study combined high-throughput TCR immunosequencing, statistical association of individual TCRs with disease status, and machine learning. In the later analysis, no new phenotypic data were used to find candidate immune exposures; instead, reliance was placed on TCR beta sequences and their occurrence across donors. Among roughly 400 genotyped donors of the cohort, an average of roughly 240,000 unique TCR beta nucleotide sequences were sequenced per donor, 15% to 20% of them non-productive. Five DR-DQ haplotypes were treated as single units for association and clustering because of strong linkage in the cohort. An early release covering roughly 640 HLA-typed donors comprised approximately 290 gigabases of sequencing data and 85 million to 100 million unique TCR sequences. Both class I and class II loci were covered by HLA typing, at four-digit resolution. Alongside the repertoire data, information on donor age, sex, ethnicity and CMV serostatus was compiled. Along with the roughly 700-subject first cohort, a separate validation cohort of around 110 different subjects was used. Using immunosequencing, the study profiled T cell repertoires from some 670 subjects and related those repertoires to cytomegalovirus serostatus. Overall study outcomes, separate from this receptor: A few of the identified cytomegalovirus-associated TCR beta chains were confirmed in vitro to be specific for cytomegalovirus antigens. In an earlier analysis of roughly 500 of the donors, most TCR beta V segments appeared in productive rearrangements about 90% or about 30% of the time, broadly matching IMGT annotations. In a later genetic analysis, a missense DCLRE1C variant was associated with V-gene and J-gene trimming of TCR beta chains, and the association was replicated in an independent cohort. Because some donors lacked HLA typing at each locus, the association tests relied only on the typed subset. According to a later analysis, parvovirus B19, influenza, CMV and Epstein-Barr virus appeared linked to several top co-occurrence clusters. Most CMV-associated TCR beta chains appeared to be HLA-restricted in a later analysis, and the HLA associations seemed to be driven largely by CMV exposure. Correlated functional status among segregating V segments might be attributable to linkage disequilibrium, but an unknown experimental factor could not be ruled out. The authors suggested that the approach could potentially be extended to other disease states and immunological phenotypes. A further reported finding was that TCR beta sequences accurately predicted the HLA-A and HLA-B alleles for most subjects in the first cohort. The presence/absence analyses assumed that sequencing depth was roughly uniform across donors, and that assumption may not be true. In a later genetic analysis, fewer N-insertions in productive TCRs were reported among donors in an Asian-associated ancestry cluster than the approximately 710-donor mean. A cluster of highly shared sequence variants was judged likely to represent a technical artifact of the sequencing pipeline. Specific HLA alleles were associated with about 17,000 TCR beta sequences at a false discovery rate of 0.05 in a later analysis. In a later analysis, TCR association rates were found to vary across HLA loci, with the most associated TCRs seen for DRB1 alleles and the fewest for HLA-C alleles. The classifier was reported to diagnose cytomegalovirus status with high specificity and sensitivity in both the original cohort and the validation cohort. This cohort had only TCR beta chains sequenced, and the lack of alpha or paired-chain data limited which features could be detected. For the cohort, immune exposure information was limited to CMV serostatus. The study listed 150 to 200 TCR beta chains as associated with cytomegalovirus. Across donors, most TCR sequences were observed very rarely, whereas some public TCRs were present in many individuals. A later analysis found that HLA-associated TCR beta chains were more clonally expanded and had lower generation probabilities than equally common non-associated chains. When HLA alleles, especially DR and DQ, strongly co-occurred, TCR associations were difficult to assign to individual alleles. Because counts were too low, approximately 15 rarely observed V segments, including chromosome 9 orphons, were excluded from the earlier analysis of 587 of the donors.

The cohort was made up of around 720 healthy bone marrow donors. At the time of sampling, every cohort member was nominally healthy, though immune exposures that went unrecorded were likely present. The donor tested CMV seropositive and was one of the 289 seropositive cohort members. A peripheral blood sample was provided by each donor, and peripheral blood mononuclear cells were used for TCR beta sequencing. The Qiagen DNeasy Blood Extraction Kit was used to extract genomic DNA from the blood cell samples. Of note for this clone: Which antigen it targets is not known. One base away there is no much larger clone; base qualities are not given.

The library was prepared using the immunoSEQ multiplex PCR assay. For the multiplex PCR, a mixture combining 60 forward primers for TCR Vbeta segments and 13 reverse primers for TCR Jbeta segments was used. The CDR3 region of rearranged TCR beta genes was amplified from genomic DNA with a multiplex PCR assay. The amplified TCR beta libraries were sequenced on the Illumina HiSeq System as 87-base-pair reads. As for the original processing: In a later analysis, roughly 80 million unique TCR beta chains were counted across the 666 repertoires, and around 11 million of these chains were shared by at least two donors. Raw reads were error-corrected and collapsed into unique sequences by a nearest-neighbor algorithm in which closely related sequences were merged to remove PCR and sequencing errors. CDR3 sequences were aligned to IMGT reference sequences to assign V, D and J gene segments. Each retained sequence needed at least a six-nucleotide match to both a V gene segment and a J gene segment. A rearrangement was called productive if the CDR3 had no stop codons and remained in frame with V and J, and every other rearrangement was called non-productive. Following IMGT convention, CDR3 was defined as the stretch from the second conserved V-encoded cysteine to the conserved J-encoded phenylalanine. The earlier analysis of a few hundred of the donors excluded any sequence lacking an unambiguous match to a single V gene segment. An earlier analysis of a few hundred of the donors called V segments functional above 56.7% productive rearrangements and segregating when the between-donor standard deviation exceeded 5%. A statistical classification framework was built for diagnosing cytomegalovirus status from the catalog of TCR beta chain sequences. In a later analysis, TCR nucleotide sequences were compared against IMGT/GENE-DB human TR gene sequences so that V and J genes could be assigned. Using the TCRdist pipeline, a later analysis assigned CDR3 sequences along with most-parsimonious VDJ recombination scenarios. In a later analysis, each TCR beta chain was defined by its CDR3 amino acid sequence together with its V-gene family, and reads without a unique V-gene family were excluded. To address suspected cross-contamination and a sequencing artifact, a later analysis removed approximately 590 highly shared, low-generation-probability nucleotide sequences. For each public chain, a later analysis derived a clonal expansion index from normalized ranks of inferred template counts within each repertoire. A later analysis computed generation probabilities with a VDJ recombination model fitted to out-of-frame rearrangements, and checked the results against IGoR. A later analysis scored TCR-TCR, TCR-HLA and TCR-CMV co-occurrence with hypergeometric tests, applying a repertoire-size bias correction to TCR pairs. To estimate false discovery rates, a later analysis permuted the HLA or CMV assignments 20 times. In a later analysis, co-occurring TCRs were grouped with DBSCAN, and TCRdist sequence similarity was added when clustering was performed within HLA-allele-positive subsets. Co-occurrence clustering excluded repertoires with fewer than 30,000 or more than 120,000 public chains, plus five with anomalous nucleotide sharing. This immuneACCESS table, as held by TCRdb, lists in-frame sequences with V and J called but not all clones. Of the missing ones, under half trace to an unresolved V gene in checked studies; the others have no known cause. That table gives V, J and clone size, and the DNA gave D and trimming. The sample table lists about 190,000 clones, 81% of them with a count of one. The ten largest clones add up to just over 2% of the sample.

This receptor was identified in a woman between 18 and 30 years old in good health and CMV-seropositive. Sequencing was performed on PBMCs.

The DNA sequence is as follows: TGTGCCATCAGTGAGCCCGGGACAGGGGGCGACTATGGCTACACCTTC. Translation gives CAISEPGTGGDYGYTF. The chain is assembled from TRBV10-3 and TRBJ1-2; TRBD1 aligns with 12 central bases. CDR1 ENHRY and CDR2 SYGVKD were looked up in the germline V gene. The CDR3 numbers 16 residues from cysteine through phenylalanine. The entry retains the CDR3 DNA only, 48 bases that are in frame from base 1. V trim: 2 bases; J trim: 3 bases; unmatched bases: 4.